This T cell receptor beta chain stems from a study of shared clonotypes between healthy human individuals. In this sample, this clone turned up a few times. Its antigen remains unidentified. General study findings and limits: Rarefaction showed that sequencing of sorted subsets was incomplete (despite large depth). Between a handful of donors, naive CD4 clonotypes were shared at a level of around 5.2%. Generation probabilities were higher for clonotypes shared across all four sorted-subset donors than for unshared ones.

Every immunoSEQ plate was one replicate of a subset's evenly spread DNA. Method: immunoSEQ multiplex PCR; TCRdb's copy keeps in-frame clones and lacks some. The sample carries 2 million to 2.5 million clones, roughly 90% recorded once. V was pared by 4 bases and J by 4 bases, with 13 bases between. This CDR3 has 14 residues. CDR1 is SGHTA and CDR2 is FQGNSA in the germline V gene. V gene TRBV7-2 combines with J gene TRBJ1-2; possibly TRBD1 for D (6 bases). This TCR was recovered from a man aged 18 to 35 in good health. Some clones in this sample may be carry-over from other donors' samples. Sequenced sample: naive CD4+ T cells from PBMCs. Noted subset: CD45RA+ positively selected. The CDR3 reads CASSYRDGGYGYTF. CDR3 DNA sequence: TGTGCCAGCAGCTACAGGGACGGAGGCTATGGCTACACCTTC.